The entry below describes one T cell receptor beta chain. The study drew participants aged about 18 to 90 years from about two dozen US areas. Clinical history as reported by participants underpinned cohort assignment. Before being deemed recovered, Cohort 3 donors had two negative PCRs, clearance, or symptom resolution. This sample is drawn from a study of blood T cell repertoires in COVID-19. Overall study context: Whether acute or convalescent, the COVID-19 samples came from the United States, Italy and Spain.

Per germline, CDR1 SNHLY and CDR2 FYNNEI. The CDR3 extends over 15 amino acids. After removal of 5 bases from V and 1 base from J, the junction contained 4 bases not matched to a gene. Here immunoSEQ multiplex PCR was the method, and the copy in TCRdb shows in-frame clones only, minus some. The sample includes hundreds of thousands of clones, less than 90% of them seen just once. This rearrangement joins TRBV2 to TRBJ1-5, with 8 positions matching TRBD1. This receptor was taken from a woman in her 30s who had recovered from COVID-19. Input material: PBMCs or T cells enriched from blood (not recorded which). Here the CDR3 reads CASSRQGISNQPQHF. In nucleotides, the CDR3 is TGTGCCAGCAGTAGACAGGGGATAAGCAATCAGCCCCAGCATTTT.